The T cell receptor beta chain under discussion was sequenced for a study of regulatory T cells in long-lasting Graves disease. General study results and limits: Graves' patients with persistent disease showed TCR diversity lower than patients newly diagnosed.

Libraries of TCR beta came from iRepertoire HTBI primers plus Arm-PCR of CDR3 regions. TCRdb re-analysed the multiplex PCR reads in MiXCR, keeping a single row per CDR3 protein. The sample comprises more than 300,000 distinct CDR3 sequences, less than 20% of which are singletons, and 22% rests with the top ten. Time point of the sample: newly diagnosed GD, antithyroid drugs for less than 3 months. PBMC RNA served as the TCR library source. Patients met American Thyroid Association criteria for Graves' disease. This clonotype has just one count. Its antigen is unidentified. The germline CDR1 and CDR2 sequences are MNHEY and SVGAGI. CDR3 size: 15 residues. The J segment lost 4 bases and the V segment lost 4 bases, leaving 5 bases of the junction unmatched.

The receptor was derived from a female donor with Graves disease. The J gene is TRBJ2-5, the V gene TRBV6-5; 11 nucleotides align to TRBD2. The source material was peripheral blood mononuclear cells (PBMCs), sampled at new diagnosis, from a patient treated with antithyroid drugs. Written as DNA, the CDR3 is TGTGCCAGCAGTTCCCTAGCGGGAGGTGTAGAGACCCAGTACTTC. Translation: CASSSLAGGVETQYF.